The 22 T cell receptor beta chains presented below share a single source sample, sequenced in a study of T cell responses to AZD1222 COVID-19 vaccine. Here immunoSEQ multiplex PCR was the method, and the copy in TCRdb shows in-frame clones only, minus some. The sample contains 120,000 to 150,000 clones, approximately 90% of which appear only once. Sequencing used peripheral blood, obtained on day 0 of AZD1222 vaccination. Receptors originate from an adult in good health.

J is TRBJ2-5 and V is TRBV19, with TRBD2 matching 16 bases. V was clipped by 8 bases and J by 1 base; unmatched bases: 7. CDR3 length: 17 amino acids. Germline V CDR1 and CDR2: LNHDA, SQIVND (reference sequence). Here the CDR3 reads CASRGLAGGILQETQYF. DNA for the CDR3: TGTGCCAGTCGGGGACTAGCGGGAGGGATCCTCCAAGAGACCCAGTACTTC.

CDR3 sequence: CASSPGGAAEAFF. The CDR3 nucleotides are TGTGCCAGCAGCCCAGGGGGCGCGGCTGAAGCTTTCTTT. V gene TRBV12-3 or TRBV12-4 combines with J gene TRBJ1-1; 8 bases match TRBD1. The CDR3 covers 13 residues. V gave up 6 bases and J gave up 6 bases; unmatched junction bases: 6.

The gene calls are TRBV6-5 and TRBJ2-2; no definite D call. The germline V gene has CDR1 MNHEY and CDR2 SVGAGI. V was pared by 0 bases and J by 6 bases, with 2 bases between. The CDR3 sequence is 12 residues long. The CDR3 sequence is CASSYSAGELFF. Written as DNA, the CDR3 is TGTGCCAGCAGTTACTCCGCCGGGGAGCTGTTTTTT.

The chain joins TRBV19 to TRBJ1-2; TRBD1 matches 7 bases. The junction had 2 bases not matched to a gene; V was cut back by 4 bases and J by 6 bases. Germline-derived CDR1 and CDR2 are LNHDA and SQIVND (reference sequence). The CDR3 covers 12 residues. As DNA, the CDR3 is TGTGCCAGTAGTACGACAGGGCATGGCTACACCTTC. Encoded protein: CASSTTGHGYTF.

The rearrangement links TRBV18 to TRBJ2-5; TRBD2 might be the D (6 bases). The CDR3 loop spans 14 amino acids. The germline gives CDR1 KGHSH, CDR2 LQKENI. Trimming stripped 2 bases from V and 5 bases from J, with 12 bases between. The CDR3 protein is CASSPSGGRETQYF. CDR3 in DNA: TGTGCCAGCTCACCATCAGGAGGGCGGGAGACCCAGTACTTC.

The chain recombines TRBV5-1 with TRBJ2-2; no firm D call. Between the trimmed V and J ends, which lost 0 bases and 0 bases, there was a span of 18 bases. The CDR3 loop spans 19 amino acids. Germline CDR1 is SGHRS and CDR2 is YFSETQ. The CDR3 bases are TGCGCCAGCAGCTTGGACTCGCGTGGCGTACACTCGAACACCGGGGAGCTGTTTTTT. Its translation: CASSLDSRGVHSNTGELFF. The whole variable domain, remainder taken from reference TRBV5-1 and TRBJ2-2, is KAGVTQTPRYLIKTRGQQVTLSCSPISGHRSVSWYQQTPGQGLQFLFEYFSETQRNKGNFPGRFSGRQFSNSRSEMNVSTLELGDSALYLCASSLDSRGVHSNTGELFFGEGSRLTVL.

The V gene is TRBV11-3, the J gene TRBJ1-4, with a weak D call TRBD1 (5 bases). Germline V lookup: CDR1 SGHNT, CDR2 YENEEA. The CDR3 consists of 12 residues. Trimming left V 4 bases short and J 9 bases short, with 9 bases between. The CDR3 coding sequence is TGTGCCAGCAGCTGGGGGTGTCAAAAACTGTTTTTT. Amino acids: CASSWGCQKLFF.

The chain joins TRBV20-1 to TRBJ1-4, with D possibly being TRBD1 (5 bases). Trimming took off 3 bases at V and 8 bases at J, with 16 bases between the two ends. The germline CDR1 and CDR2 sequences are DFQATT and SNEGSKA (reference sequence). This CDR3 spans 14 amino acids. CDR3 coding DNA: TGCAGTGCTAGTAAGGGGTCTATTGGAGAAAAACTGTTTTTT. The encoded protein is CSASKGSIGEKLFF.

The CDR3 DNA reads as TGTGCCAGCAGTGCCTCCTTGTGGGCGTCTAGTACCCTCCTTGAGCAGTTCTTC. Translation: CASSASLWASSTLLEQFF. The gene calls are TRBV6-1 and TRBJ2-1; D remains ambiguous. Germline values: CDR1 MNHNS, CDR2 SASEGT. This CDR3 has 18 residues. V was cut by 4 bases and J by 9 bases, with 28 bases left in between.

The chain has TRBV18 and TRBJ1-2; no clear D. The CDR3 runs 14 residues. Germline V gives CDR1 KGHSH, CDR2 LQKENI. V was pared by 0 bases and J by 5 bases, with 10 bases between. CDR3 residues: CASSPPVSFYGYTF. DNA of the CDR3: TGTGCCAGCTCACCACCGGTCTCGTTTTATGGCTACACCTTC.

This rearrangement joins TRBV11-2 to TRBJ1-2; possible D gene TRBD1, 6 bases. CDR3 size: 16 residues. Per the germline V gene, CDR1 is SGHAT and CDR2 is FQNNGV. V was cut by 1 base and J by 2 bases, with 14 bases left in between. The CDR3: CASSLGGLTGNYGYTF. The CDR3, as DNA: TGTGCCAGCAGCTTAGGAGGACTGACAGGAAACTATGGCTACACCTTC.

CDR3 residues: CASSRKDVAYEQYF. The CDR3 DNA reads as TGTGCCAGCTCCCGGAAGGACGTCGCCTACGAGCAGTACTTC. V usage is TRBV18 and J usage is TRBJ2-7; D ambiguous. The CDR3 is made up of 14 amino acids. Trimming took off 6 bases at V and 2 bases at J, with 14 bases between the two ends. Germline CDR1 reads KGHSH; CDR2 reads LQKENI.

The CDR3 reads CASSLTTSGRALGTDTQYF. CDR3 DNA: TGTGCCAGCAGTTTGACAACTAGCGGGAGGGCCCTGGGTACAGATACGCAGTATTTT. The rearrangement links TRBV28 to TRBJ2-3; 13 bases agree with TRBD2. This CDR3 comprises 19 residues. J lost 3 bases, V lost 3 bases, and 12 bases had no gene match. Germline CDR1 is MDHEN and CDR2 is SYDVKM. Using reference TRBV28 and TRBJ2-3 for the parts outside the CDR3, the full variable domain is DVKVTQSSRYLVKRTGEKVFLECVQDMDHENMFWYRQDPGLGLRLIYFSYDVKMKEKGDIPEGYSVSREKKERFSLILESASTNQTSMYLCASSLTTSGRALGTDTQYFGPGTRLTVL.

This chain connects TRBV5-4 to TRBJ1-1; D is undetermined. The CDR3 has 15 amino acids. Germline CDR1 and CDR2: SGHNT and YYREEE (reference sequence). Deletions cut 4 bases from V and 7 bases from J, with 20 bases between. DNA of the CDR3: TGTGCCAGCAGCCCGAGAGGGATAAGTTACCATGAAGCTTTCTTT. Protein: CASSPRGISYHEAFF. The variable domain in full, with the rest retrieved from reference TRBV5-4 and TRBJ1-1, is ETGVTQSPTHLIKTRGQQVTLRCSSQSGHNTVSWYQQALGQGPQFIFQYYREEENGRGNFPPRFSGLQFPNYSSELNVNALELDDSALYLCASSPRGISYHEAFFGQGTRLTVV.

This chain links TRBV19 with TRBJ2-3; 8 nucleotides line up with TRBD2. Germline V CDR1 and CDR2: LNHDA, SQIVND (reference sequence). This CDR3 is built from 15 residues. The junction had 5 bases not matched to a gene; V was cut back by 2 bases and J by 4 bases. The CDR3 DNA follows: TGTGCCAGTAGTATAAGCGGGCGGGGGGCAGATACGCAGTATTTT. This translates into CASSISGRGADTQYF.

V is TRBV3-1 (or the pseudogene TRBV3-2) and J is TRBJ2-3; the D is unclear. This CDR3 is 15 amino acids long. V lost 0 bases and J 0 bases, leaving 7 bases between the germline ends. Germline-derived CDR1 and CDR2 are LGHDT and YNNKEL (reference sequence). In DNA form, the CDR3 reads TGTGCCAGCAGCCAAGATTCGGGCAGCACAGATACGCAGTATTTT. It yields the protein CASSQDSGSTDTQYF.

This rearrangement joins TRBV11-3 to TRBJ1-1; 7 bases fit TRBD1. This CDR3 has 13 amino acids. Germline values: CDR1 SGHNT, CDR2 YENEEA. The junction had 4 bases not matched to a gene; V was cut back by 3 bases and J by 6 bases. CDR3 nucleotides: TGTGCCAGCAGCTTCGGGACAGCGTCTGAAGCTTTCTTT. Its protein product is CASSFGTASEAFF. The variable domain in full, with the rest retrieved from reference TRBV11-3 and TRBJ1-1, is EAGVVQSPRYKIIEKKQPVAFWCNPISGHNTLYWYLQNLGQGPELLIRYENEEAVDDSQLPKDRFSAERLKGVDSTLKIQPAELGDSAVYLCASSFGTASEAFFGQGTRLTVV.

This clone was observed once. This chain links TRBV5-5 with TRBJ2-2, with 15 bases aligning to TRBD2. V was pared by 6 bases and J by 8 bases, with 11 bases of the junction left unmatched. From germline, CDR1 is SGHKS and CDR2 YYEKEE (reference sequence). This CDR3 comprises 17 residues. The CDR3 region is CASTPGLAGGLVGELFF. CDR3 DNA sequence: TGTGCCAGCACCCCGGGACTAGCGGGAGGTCTTGTGGGGGAGCTGTTTTTT.

J is TRBJ1-6 and V is TRBV19; tentative D call: TRBD1 (5 bases). Germline V gene data show CDR1 as LNHDA and CDR2 as SQIVND (reference sequence). Trimming pared 3 bases from V and 5 bases from J, leaving 8 bases between. The CDR3 has 14 residues. Here the CDR3 reads CASSIRGDNSPLHF. The CDR3 DNA reads as TGTGCCAGTAGTATCAGAGGGGATAATTCACCCCTCCACTTT.

V usage is TRBV12-3 or TRBV12-4 and J usage is TRBJ1-2; D possibly corresponds to TRBD1 (6 bases). The CDR3 loop spans 12 amino acids. V was cut by 7 bases and J by 7 bases, with 13 bases left in between. The CDR3 region is CASNRGAFGYTF. DNA for the CDR3: TGTGCCAGCAATCGGGGGGCGTTTGGCTACACCTTC.

A word on this clone: An end of the junction does not agree with germline; a read error may underlie this. The chain uses TRBV7-7 and TRBJ2-3, with 7 bases lining up with TRBD1. The CDR3 is 15 amino acids. Germline V gives CDR1 SSHAT, CDR2 FNYEAQ (reference sequence). For the CDR3, the DNA is TGTGCTAGCAGCTTGTCGACAGGGTTCACAGATACGCAGTATTTT. Amino acids: CASSLSTGFTDTQYF.

This clone has a handful of counts. This chain joins TRBV6-1 and TRBJ1-6; D not certain. This CDR3 has 14 amino acids. Trimming took 0 bases from V and 7 from J, leaving 7 bases between them. The germline V gene encodes CDR1 MNHNS and CDR2 SASEGT. CDR3 nucleotide sequence: TGTGCCAGCAGTGAAGCCTTTGGGAATTCACCCCTCCACTTT. Protein sequence: CASSEAFGNSPLHF.